The clone carrying this T cell receptor (beta chain) occurred a few times. Antigen specificity is unknown. Repertoires were generated with immunoSEQ multiplex PCR, while TCRdb's copy carries only in-frame clones and drops some. The sample shows thousands of clones, roughly 23% of them seen only once. The source of the sample is a study of sequential checkpoint blockade in melanoma. Study details: Randomization was 1:1 between first-line nivolumab→ipilimumab and ipilimumab→nivolumab. About two dozen patients had tumor biopsies before treatment and at week 13.

Whole-study results and caveats: Tumor T-cell fraction and clonality correlated with PD-L1 and CD8+ counts.

The CDR3 runs 16 residues. V trimming: 4 bases; J trimming: 5 bases; junction bases outside the gene matches: 11. The germline V gene has CDR1 SGHNT and CDR2 YENEEA. Treatment indicated: randomized to nivolumab then ipilimumab (arm A) or the reverse (arm B). The sequencing here drew on tumor tissue (inferred from file names), taken from a patient given nivolumab and ipilimumab in sequence. The sequence was obtained from a human donor with melanoma. V usage is TRBV11-3 and J usage is TRBJ2-3; 8 bases agree with TRBD2. The CDR3 is CASSYTAIAGKDTQYF. In DNA, the CDR3 is TGTGCCAGCAGCTATACAGCTATAGCGGGGAAAGATACGCAGTATTTT.